This T cell receptor beta chain was obtained from a study of blood T cell repertoires in COVID-19. The data were produced by immunoSEQ multiplex PCR, yet TCRdb's version contains in-frame clones alone and is incomplete. Of over 120,000 clones in the sample, approximately 90% were seen once. Trimming stripped 3 bases from V and 0 bases from J, with 5 bases between. There are 13 residues in the CDR3. Germline V gives CDR1 LNHDA, CDR2 SQIVND (reference sequence). The source is a woman aged 50 to 65 with active or convalescent COVID-19. The V and J genes are TRBV19 and TRBJ1-1; D is unresolved. Sample: peripheral blood. Written as DNA, the CDR3 is TGTGCCAGTAGTATGGTAGTGAACACTGAAGCTTTCTTT. Protein product: CASSMVVNTEAFF.